Below are 9 T cell receptor beta chains sequenced from a single sample in a study of blood T cell repertoires in COVID-19 (dated by TCRdb to 2020 to 2021). The library came from the immunoSEQ multiplex PCR assay. TCRdb obtained this table from immuneACCESS and retained in-frame rearrangements with V and J assigned. These tables miss some clones; where compared with another copy, unresolved V genes account for less than half of the shortfall, and the remainder is unexplained. The sample has 200,000 to 250,000 clones on record, about four fifths of them singletons. Roughly 2.4% of the sample comes from the top ten. What was sequenced was peripheral blood. The receptors here all came from a woman aged 55-69 years with acute or convalescent COVID-19.

The chain links TRBV2 to TRBJ1-5, with a tentative D call TRBD1 (5 bases). The CDR3 contains 13 residues. Germline values: CDR1 SNHLY, CDR2 FYNNEI. V was cut by 3 bases and J by 3 bases, with 6 bases left in between. CDR3 region: CASSETVNQPQHF. As DNA, the CDR3 is TGTGCCAGCAGTGAGACAGTCAATCAGCCCCAGCATTTT.

This chain links TRBV5-1 with TRBJ2-6; D is unclear. This CDR3 is built from 17 residues. Looked up from germline, CDR1 is SGHRS and CDR2 is YFSETQ. The germline V and J ends were trimmed by 5 bases and 2 bases, with 17 bases remaining between them. CDR3: CASSLHTARAGANVLTF. In nucleotides, the CDR3 is TGCGCCAGCAGTCTGCATACCGCCCGCGCTGGGGCCAACGTCCTGACTTTC.

This chain uses TRBV2 with TRBJ2-3; TRBD2 might be the D (6 bases). Germline values: CDR1 SNHLY, CDR2 FYNNEI. V was pared by 10 bases and J by 4 bases, with 15 bases between. The length of the CDR3 is 13 residues. The CDR3 region is CATSTSFADTQYF. DNA for the CDR3: TGTGCCACCTCGACTAGTTTCGCAGATACGCAGTATTTT.

The J gene is TRBJ2-7, the V gene TRBV18, with 8 bases lining up with TRBD1. The CDR3 extends over 15 amino acids. Germline V CDR1 and CDR2: KGHSH, LQKENI. Trimming removed 6 bases from V and 4 bases from J; junction bases left unmatched: 11. CDR3 sequence: CASSPGPTGGYEQYF. DNA for the CDR3: TGTGCCAGCTCCCCCGGGCCCACAGGGGGGTACGAGCAGTACTTC. The variable domain in full, with the rest retrieved from reference TRBV18 and TRBJ2-7, is NAGVMQNPRHLVRRRGQEARLRCSPMKGHSHVYWYRQLPEEGLKFMVYLQKENIIDESGMPKERFSAEFPKEGPSILRIQQVVRGDSAAYFCASSPGPTGGYEQYFGPGTRLTVT.

The gene calls are TRBV7-9 and TRBJ2-3; possible D gene TRBD2, 6 bases. Trimming pared 6 bases from V and 8 bases from J, leaving 15 bases between. The CDR3 runs 13 residues. Per germline, CDR1 SEHNR and CDR2 FQNEAQ (reference sequence). DNA of the CDR3: TGTGCCAGCAGGCGGGACGCCGGGGGTACGCAGTATTTT. This encodes CASRRDAGGTQYF.

J is TRBJ2-1 and V is TRBV7-2; 8 positions match TRBD2. Germline CDR1 and CDR2: SGHTA and FQGNSA. Trimming removed 1 base from V and 9 bases from J; junction bases left unmatched: 5. The length of the CDR3 is 14 residues. In DNA, the CDR3 is TGTGCCAGCAGCTTAGGCGGGCTAGCGGGTGAGCAGTTCTTC. Translated, it gives CASSLGGLAGEQFF.

The chain uses TRBV5-4 and TRBJ1-6, with D possibly TRBD1 on 5 matching bases. The CDR3 contains 14 residues. The V gene lost 0 bases and the J gene lost 10 bases, with 11 bases spanning the gap. Germline V gene data show CDR1 as SGHNT and CDR2 as YYREEE (reference sequence). The CDR3 protein is CASSLGRAESPLHF. The CDR3 DNA is TGTGCCAGCAGCTTGGGCAGGGCAGAATCACCCCTCCACTTT.

The genes are TRBV9 and TRBJ1-1, with 9 nucleotides matching TRBD1. The germline V gene encodes CDR1 SGDLS and CDR2 YYNGEE. V was clipped by 4 bases and J by 8 bases; unmatched bases: 6. CDR3 length equals 13 residues. CDR3 in amino acids: CASSPGTGPEAFF. The DNA of the CDR3 is TGTGCCAGCAGCCCTGGGACAGGGCCAGAAGCTTTCTTT.

The rearrangement links TRBV29-1 to TRBJ2-1, with 10 bases matching TRBD2. CDR3 length equals 16 residues. Per the germline V gene, CDR1 is SQVTM and CDR2 is ANQGSEA. The ends lost 5 bases at V and 2 bases at J; junction bases unmatched: 9. Written as DNA, the CDR3 is TGCAGCGTTTCCGATCTAGCGGGGGAAGCCTACAATGAGCAGTTCTTC. It is translated as CSVSDLAGEAYNEQFF.